These T cell receptor beta chains were read from a single sample in a study of identical twins. TCRdb ran MiXCR on the 5' RACE reads and lists one entry per CDR3 protein. Of 450,000 or so distinct CDR3 sequences in the sample, more than 13% were seen once. Another study also made use of these data, one on yellow fever vaccine responses in identical twins.

What was sequenced was CD4+ T cells sorted from blood. The source is a woman younger than 30 in good health. Both conserved end residues are part of each CDR3. The D gene is left open where the match is weak. Part of the rows lack a size; the others show once, few, many or a class for expanded clones.

v_call	j_call	clone_size	d_call	cdr3_aa	cdr3_nt
TRBV6-1	TRBJ2-1	NA	TRBD2	CASSPSGRAHEQFF	TGTGCCAGCAGTCCTAGCGGGAGGGCCCATGAGCAGTTCTTC
TRBV5-1	TRBJ2-7	NA	NA	CASSLARTVTYEQYF	TGCGCCAGCAGCTTGGCACGGACCGTAACCTACGAGCAGTACTTC
TRBV6-1	TRBJ2-3	NA	TRBD2	CASTLAGGPTDTQYF	TGTGCCAGCACCTTAGCGGGGGGGCCAACAGATACGCAGTATTTT
TRBV28	TRBJ2-1	NA	TRBD2	CASSAIAGGLNEQFF	TGTGCCAGCAGTGCCATAGCGGGGGGGCTTAATGAGCAGTTCTTC
TRBV6-5	TRBJ1-6	few	NA	CASRSPNSPLHF	TGTGCCAGCAGATCCCCCAATTCACCCCTCCACTTT
TRBV12-3/TRBV12-4	TRBJ2-1	NA	TRBD2	CASSLPSGPNEEQFF	TGTGCCAGCAGTTTACCTAGCGGGCCCAACGAGGAGCAGTTCTTC
TRBV24-1	TRBJ2-5	few	TRBD1	CATGRDREETQYF	TGTGCCACCGGACGGGACAGAGAAGAGACCCAGTACTTC
TRBV20-1	TRBJ2-5	NA	NA	CSAPSGAGQETQYF	TGCAGTGCTCCGTCGGGCGCGGGCCAAGAGACCCAGTACTTC
TRBV6-1	TRBJ2-7	NA	TRBD1	CASPEEQGAGREQYF	TGTGCCAGCCCCGAGGAGCAGGGGGCCGGTCGCGAGCAGTACTTC
TRBV6-2/TRBV6-3	TRBJ2-3	few	TRBD2	CASSYPLTSGSSTDTQYF	TGTGCCAGCAGTTACCCCCTAACTAGCGGCTCTAGCACAGATACGCAGTATTTT
TRBV20-1	TRBJ2-2	NA	NA	CSPPYRVNTGELFF	TGCAGTCCACCTTATAGGGTGAACACCGGGGAGCTGTTTTTT
TRBV5-1	TRBJ1-1	NA	NA	CASSLDEGDTEAFF	TGCGCCAGCAGCTTGGATGAGGGGGACACTGAAGCTTTCTTT
TRBV9	TRBJ2-7	NA	TRBD1	CASSVGTGEGGQYF	TGTGCCAGCAGCGTTGGGACAGGGGAAGGTGGGCAGTACTTC
TRBV20-1	TRBJ1-1	many	NA	CSAPRNPEAFF	TGCAGTGCCCCGAGGAACCCAGAAGCTTTCTTT
TRBV7-2	TRBJ2-5	few	NA	CASSVESGSQETQYF	TGTGCCAGCAGCGTAGAGTCAGGCAGCCAAGAGACCCAGTACTTC
TRBV7-3	TRBJ2-2	NA	NA	CASSPTEFMGELFF	TGTGCCAGCAGTCCCACTGAGTTTATGGGGGAGCTGTTTTTT
TRBV5-1	TRBJ2-5	few	TRBD2	CASNPSGGQETQYF	TGCGCCAGCAACCCTAGCGGGGGGCAGGAGACCCAGTACTTC
TRBV7-8	TRBJ2-5	NA	TRBD1	CASRSQGRETQYF	TGTGCCAGCAGATCACAGGGGCGTGAGACCCAGTACTTC
TRBV20-1	TRBJ2-2	once	NA	CSAATTRELFF	TGCAGTGCTGCGACTACCCGGGAGCTGTTTTTT
TRBV6-2/TRBV6-3	TRBJ2-1	NA	TRBD2	CASRDGSGTYNEQFF	TGTGCCAGCAGAGATGGCAGCGGGACCTACAATGAGCAGTTCTTC
TRBV5-1	TRBJ2-1	NA	TRBD2	CARLGSGSYNEQFF	TGCGCCAGGTTGGGTAGCGGGAGTTACAATGAGCAGTTCTTC
TRBV7-9	TRBJ2-7	NA	NA	CASSPRGTETYEQYF	TGTGCCAGCAGCCCTCGCGGGACAGAAACCTACGAGCAGTACTTC
TRBV4-1	TRBJ2-3	NA	NA	CASSQDGGLTGWHSSDTQYF	TGCGCCAGCAGCCAAGATGGGGGGTTGACAGGGTGGCACTCCTCAGATACGCAGTATTTT
TRBV14	TRBJ2-1	NA	TRBD2	CASSQLWRGANNEQFF	TGTGCCAGCAGCCAACTATGGCGGGGGGCGAACAATGAGCAGTTCTTC
TRBV20-1	TRBJ2-5	few	TRBD1	CSAVPTGGGETQYF	TGCAGTGCCGTCCCGACAGGGGGGGGAGAGACCCAGTACTTC